These 5 T cell receptor beta chains came from one sample sequenced in a study of T cells in Graves' hyperthyroidism and ophthalmopathy (dated by TCRdb to about 2019). Library preparation used multiplex PCR. The instrument was an Illumina HiSeq 2000. Amplification of TCR beta CDR3 regions was carried out from RNA transcripts. For the first round of RT-PCR on the TCR CDR3, the HTBI primer set was used together with the Qiagen OneStep RT-PCR kit. TCRdb reanalyzed the raw reads on its own, using fastp at Q25 for trimming and MiXCR for clone calling, and kept in-frame beta chains. Identical CDR3 proteins give one entry, which carries the most common genes and DNA. The sample table shows around 760,000 distinct CDR3 sequences, and just over 35% are seen once. The leading ten clones occupy less than 40% of the sample. Sequences were obtained from blood. These receptors all stem from a woman aged 40-49 years with Graves' hyperthyroidism.

The sample holds many counts of this clonotype. The CDR3 is CASSFSTAYEQYF. CDR3 in DNA: TGTGCCAGCAGTTTCTCGACCGCGTACGAGCAGTACTTC. The rearrangement joins TRBV12-3 or TRBV12-4 to TRBJ2-7, with D hard to call. This CDR3 contains 13 residues. Trimming removed 3 bases from V and 4 bases from J, with 10 bases in between.

A single count supports this clonotype. It may be a read error: a sequence one base away is much more abundant. The chain employs TRBV7-9 and TRBJ1-1, with a tentative D call TRBD1 (5 bases). V gave up 5 bases and J gave up 3 bases, with 16 bases separating them. This CDR3 has 15 amino acids. CDR1 and CDR2 from the germline V gene are SEHNR and FQNEAQ (reference sequence). CDR3 residues: CASSTYDSLDTEAFF. The CDR3 DNA reads as TGTGCCAGCAGCACATACGACAGCCTCGACACTGAAGCTTTCTTT.

In its sample, this clonotype was seen many times. V usage is TRBV19 and J usage is TRBJ1-5; TRBD1 aligns across 8 bases. Germline CDR1 and CDR2: LNHDA and SQIVND (reference sequence). V lost 6 bases and J lost 6; bases outside the gene matches: 13. CDR3 length equals 16 residues. CDR3 coding DNA: TGTGCCAGTAGGAGGACAGGGCGAAGCGAGTCTCAGCCCCAGCATTTT. Translated, it gives CASRRTGRSESQPQHF.

This clonotype occurred a few times. V is TRBV4-2 and J is TRBJ2-7, with 10 nucleotides matching TRBD1. In germline, CDR1 is LGHNA, CDR2 YNFKEQ. The V and J ends lost 1 base and 2 bases, in that order; junction bases with no gene match: 5. The CDR3 contains 16 residues. The CDR3 nucleotides are TGTGCCAGCAGCCAAGTCCCCGGGACAGGGGCCTACGAGCAGTACTTC. Translating gives CASSQVPGTGAYEQYF.

This clonotype was counted ten times or more. The chain carries TRBV7-3 and TRBJ2-2; D perhaps matches TRBD1 (6 bases). Germline V CDR1 and CDR2: SGHTA, FQGTGA. Between the trimmed V and J ends, which lost 4 bases and 5 bases, there was a span of 8 bases. CDR3 length equals 13 residues. This chain's CDR3 is CASSSTGTGELFF. CDR3 sequence (DNA): TGTGCCAGCAGCTCCACAGGGACCGGGGAGCTGTTTTTT. The full variable domain, its missing parts supplied by reference TRBV7-3 and TRBJ2-2, is GAGVSQTPSNKVTEKGKYVELRCDPISGHTALYWYRQSLGQGPEFLIYFQGTGAADDSGLPNDRFFAVRPEGSVSTLKIQRTERGDSAVYLCASSSTGTGELFFGEGSRLTVL.